The 31 T cell receptor beta chains below come from one sample, sequenced in a study of blood T cell repertoires in COVID-19. Profiling relied on immunoSEQ multiplex PCR, and the TCRdb table lists in-frame clones only, not all of them. The sample has roughly 200,000 clones, around 81% seen once. Material for sequencing was peripheral blood. Receptor source: a woman aged 40-49 years with COVID-19, enrolled during active disease.

V is TRBV7-6 and J is TRBJ2-3, with TRBD2 matching over 13 bases. The V gene end was trimmed by 4 bases and the J gene end by 4 bases; junction bases not matched to a gene: 5. The germline gives CDR1 SGHVS, CDR2 FNYEAQ. The CDR3 is made up of 16 amino acids. DNA for the CDR3: TGTGCCAGCAGCTCCAGACTAGCGGGGGGAGCAGATACGCAGTATTTT. Translated, it gives CASSSRLAGGADTQYF.

V usage is TRBV7-9 and J usage is TRBJ1-4, with 10 bases fitting TRBD1. Germline CDR1 reads SEHNR; CDR2 reads FQNEAQ (reference sequence). V lost 4 bases and J lost 7; bases outside the gene matches: 6. There are 15 residues in the CDR3. The CDR3 region is CASSSPRDRGEKLFF. The CDR3 nucleotides are TGTGCCAGCAGCTCCCCCCGGGACAGGGGTGAAAAACTGTTTTTT.

The rearrangement joins TRBV25-1 to TRBJ1-2, with 8 positions matching TRBD1. J gave up 4 bases and V 2 bases, and 9 bases lay outside the gene matches. CDR1 is MGHDK and CDR2 is SYGVNS in the germline V gene. The CDR3 totals 16 residues. Here the CDR3 DNA reads TGTGCCAGCAGTGAAGCCTTAGACAGGGGTTTCTATGGCTACACCTTC. Translated: CASSEALDRGFYGYTF.

This chain connects TRBV2 to TRBJ2-3; 12 bases map to TRBD2. CDR3 length: 15 residues. Germline CDR1 reads SNHLY; CDR2 reads FYNNEI. Losses at the gene ends were 8 bases for V and 2 bases for J; bases not matched to a gene: 5. In nucleotides, the CDR3 is TGTGCCAGCCTTGGACTAGCGGGGACCACAGATACGCAGTATTTT. It yields the protein CASLGLAGTTDTQYF.

The chain combines TRBV7-9 with TRBJ2-7, with TRBD1 matching 9 bases. Unmatched junction bases numbered 1, after V lost 0 bases and J lost 7 bases. Germline values: CDR1 SEHNR, CDR2 FQNEAQ (reference sequence). The CDR3 has 13 amino acids. Written as DNA, the CDR3 is TGTGCCAGCAGCTTAGCGGGACAGGGAGAGCAGTACTTC. This codes for CASSLAGQGEQYF.

The V call is TRBV28, the J call TRBJ1-2; D is uncertain. Between the trimmed V and J ends, which lost 5 bases and 5 bases, there was a span of 9 bases. CDR3 length equals 12 residues. Germline V gene sequence: CDR1 MDHEN, CDR2 SYDVKM. This CDR3 is CASSRGTYGYTF. The CDR3 coding sequence is TGTGCCAGCAGTAGAGGAACATATGGCTACACCTTC.

V gene TRBV6-5 combines with J gene TRBJ1-5, with TRBD1 matching 8 bases. The junction had 8 bases not matched to a gene; V was cut back by 6 bases and J by 4 bases. Germline V gene sequence: CDR1 MNHEY, CDR2 SVGAGI. The CDR3 contains 15 residues. CDR3 sequence: CASSSDRGPNQPQHF. For the CDR3, the DNA is TGTGCCAGCAGCTCCGACAGGGGACCTAATCAGCCCCAGCATTTT.

The V call is TRBV19, the J call TRBJ1-5; D not certain. CDR3 length equals 13 residues. The germline gives CDR1 LNHDA, CDR2 SQIVND (reference sequence). With 3 bases removed from V and 3 bases from J, the gap between germline ends came to 6 bases. The DNA for the CDR3 is TGTGCCAGTAGTATCGGGTTCAATCAGCCCCAGCATTTT. It codes for CASSIGFNQPQHF.

In nucleotides, the CDR3 is TGTGCCAGCAGCTTCCCTAATCAGCCCCAGCATTTT. Protein product: CASSFPNQPQHF. The V gene is TRBV13, the J gene TRBJ1-5, with D unclear. CDR3 size: 12 residues. Trimming took off 3 bases at V and 4 bases at J, with 4 bases between the two ends. Per the germline V gene, CDR1 is PRHDT and CDR2 is FYEKMQ (reference sequence).

In DNA form, the CDR3 reads TGTGCCAGCAGTGAGCGCGGGTCCTCTGGAAACACCATATATTTT. It translates to CASSERGSSGNTIYF. This chain links TRBV2 with TRBJ1-3; D is unclear. The V gene's germline CDR1 is SNHLY and CDR2 FYNNEI. This CDR3 comprises 15 residues. Trimming shortened V by 3 bases and J by 0 bases, and 9 bases separated the two germline ends.

This clone came up a few times. V and J are TRBV18 and TRBJ1-1; a possible D gene is TRBD1 (5 bases). The CDR3 has 14 residues. Trimming cost V 4 bases and J 8 bases, with 17 bases left between them. Germline-derived CDR1 and CDR2 are KGHSH and LQKENI. The chain's CDR3 is CASSRAVGGSEAFF. The CDR3 DNA sequence: TGTGCCAGCTCACGGGCGGTGGGGGGATCAGAAGCTTTCTTT.

The rearrangement joins TRBV12-3 or TRBV12-4 to TRBJ2-1; TRBD1 agrees at 7 bases. This CDR3 has 12 amino acids. The V segment lost 8 bases and the J segment 8 bases; nucleotides outside the gene matches: 6. CDR3 bases: TGTGCCAGCGTTAGGGGGCTGGATGAGCAGTTCTTC. Amino acids: CASVRGLDEQFF.

This clone was recorded only once. The V and J genes are TRBV2 and TRBJ1-2; 7 nucleotides agree with TRBD1. Trimming cost V 6 bases and J 2 bases; bases outside gene matches: 6. This CDR3 has 14 amino acids. Germline CDR1 and CDR2: SNHLY and FYNNEI. The CDR3 bases are TGTGCCAGCAGCCGACAGGGTGGGAACTATGGCTACACCTTC. Its translation is CASSRQGGNYGYTF. Full variable domain (rest looked up from reference TRBV2 and TRBJ1-2): EPEVTQTPSHQVTQMGQEVILRCVPISNHLYFYWYRQILGQKVEFLVSFYNNEISEKSEIFDDQFSVERPDGSNFTLKIRSTKLEDSAMYFCASSRQGGNYGYTFGSGTRLTVV.

Here the CDR3 reads CASSYWDPEGQPQHF. The DNA for the CDR3 is TGTGCCAGCAGTTACTGGGACCCGGAGGGTCAGCCCCAGCATTTT. This chain joins TRBV6-6 and TRBJ1-5, with D possibly matching TRBD1 (5 bases). The CDR3 length is 15 residues. V was clipped by 1 base and J by 6 bases, with 13 bases between them. From germline, CDR1 is MNHNY and CDR2 SVGAGI (reference sequence).

The genes are TRBV7-2 and TRBJ1-2; possibly TRBD1 for D (6 bases). Trimming removed 3 bases from V and 4 bases from J, with 12 bases in between. The CDR3 length is 14 residues. CDR1 and CDR2 (germline): SGHTA, FQGNSA. The CDR3 DNA follows: TGTGCCAGCAGCTTGGGACACGGAAGCTATGGCTACACCTTC. Translated, it gives CASSLGHGSYGYTF.

This rearrangement joins TRBV7-3 to TRBJ1-2; 8 positions match TRBD1. This CDR3 has 13 amino acids. Germline V gives CDR1 SGHTA, CDR2 FQGTGA. V shed 5 bases and J 6 bases; nucleotides not matched to a gene: 5. The CDR3 is CASSPTGANGYTF. As DNA, the CDR3 is TGTGCCAGCAGCCCGACAGGGGCGAATGGCTACACCTTC.

The chain couples TRBV19 to TRBJ2-7; 9 positions agree with TRBD2. The CDR3 spans 15 residues. With V trimmed by 1 base and J by 3 bases, 4 bases remained unmatched. Per germline, CDR1 LNHDA and CDR2 SQIVND (reference sequence). The CDR3 sequence: CASSIASGDIYEQYV. Here the CDR3 DNA reads TGTGCCAGTAGTATAGCTAGCGGGGACATCTACGAGCAGTACGTC.

The chain recombines TRBV7-3 with TRBJ2-5; 8 bases are shared with TRBD2. The germline V gene encodes CDR1 SGHTA and CDR2 FQGTGA. The V and J ends lost 5 bases and 5 bases, in that order; junction bases with no gene match: 7. The CDR3 runs to 14 residues. Here the CDR3 DNA reads TGTGCCAGCAGCGATAGCGGGGCGGTCGAGACCCAGTACTTC. Translated: CASSDSGAVETQYF.

This chain joins TRBV18 and TRBJ2-3; no clear D. There are 15 residues in the CDR3. CDR1 and CDR2 from the germline V gene are KGHSH and LQKENI. V was shortened by 3 bases and J by 1 base, with 11 bases between the two germline ends. DNA for the CDR3: TGTGCCAGCTCACCCCCCGTGGCCGGCACAGATACGCAGTATTTT. As protein: CASSPPVAGTDTQYF.

Only one count was recorded for this clone. V usage is TRBV24-1 and J usage is TRBJ2-5; weak D call: TRBD2 (5 bases). The CDR3 is made up of 15 amino acids. Trimming left V 3 bases short and J 5 bases short, with 15 bases between. Germline CDR1 KGHDR, CDR2 SFDVKD. CDR3 residues: CATSDPGLQRETQYF. Written as DNA, the CDR3 is TGTGCCACCAGTGATCCTGGACTGCAGAGGGAGACCCAGTACTTC.

This clone was seen more than once but under ten times. J is TRBJ1-6 and V is TRBV11-2; 9 positions agree with TRBD1. Losses at the gene ends were 4 bases for V and 8 bases for J; bases not matched to a gene: 6. The CDR3 totals 15 residues. Per germline, CDR1 SGHAT and CDR2 FQNNGV. This CDR3 is CASSSGGTGYSPLHF. In DNA, the CDR3 is TGTGCCAGCAGCTCCGGGGGGACAGGGTATTCACCCCTCCACTTT.

The CDR3 reads CASSLVGDLGNTIYF. The CDR3 nucleotides read TGTGCCAGCAGCTTAGTCGGGGATTTAGGAAACACCATATATTTT. The V gene is TRBV7-9, the J gene TRBJ1-3; no clear D gene. V was cut by 1 base and J by 4 bases, with 11 bases left in between. This CDR3 contains 15 residues. Per the germline V gene, CDR1 is SEHNR and CDR2 is FQNEAQ (reference sequence). Complete variable domain (other parts from reference TRBV7-9 and TRBJ1-3): DTGVSQNPRHKITKRGQNVTFRCDPISEHNRLYWYRQTLGQGPEFLTYFQNEAQLEKSRLLSDRFSAERPKGSFSTLEIQRTEQGDSAMYLCASSLVGDLGNTIYFGEGSWLTVV.

A word on this clone: Other DNA sequences in the same sample also yield this CDR3. The J gene is TRBJ1-4, the V gene TRBV6-5; D might be TRBD1 (5 bases). The CDR3 sequence is 15 residues long. V lost 4 bases to trimming and J lost 7 bases, with 16 bases between them. CDR1 MNHEY and CDR2 SVGAGI come from the germline V gene. The CDR3 region is CASSSSGGRGEKLFF. CDR3 sequence (DNA): TGTGCCAGCAGTTCCTCCGGGGGTCGGGGTGAAAAACTGTTTTTT.

The V and J genes are TRBV20-1 and TRBJ1-1; TRBD1 is a possible D gene (5 bases). V was pared by 0 bases and J by 11 bases, with 10 bases between. The CDR3 is 11 amino acids. Looked up from germline, CDR1 is DFQATT and CDR2 is SNEGSKA (reference sequence). The CDR3 DNA is TGCAGTGCTAGAGATCGGGGGGAGGCTTTCTTT. Residues: CSARDRGEAFF.

V and J are TRBV25-1 and TRBJ1-6; D gene unclear. The V gene's germline CDR1 is MGHDK and CDR2 SYGVNS. The V and J ends lost 1 base and 2 bases respectively, with 9 bases between them. This CDR3 spans 16 amino acids. CDR3 residues: CASSESGLAYNSPLHF. The DNA of the CDR3 is TGTGCCAGCAGTGAATCGGGATTGGCCTATAATTCACCCCTCCACTTT. Variable domain in full (rest from reference TRBV25-1 and TRBJ1-6): EADIYQTPRYLVIGTGKKITLECSQTMGHDKMYWYQQDPGMELHLIHYSYGVNSTEKGDLSSESTVSRIRTEHFPLTLESARPSHTSQYLCASSESGLAYNSPLHFGNGTRLTVT.

V and J are TRBV15 and TRBJ1-5, with a weak D call TRBD1 (5 bases). Deletions cut 1 base from V and 9 bases from J, with 16 bases between. Germline V CDR1 and CDR2: LNHNV, YYDKDF (reference sequence). This CDR3 is built from 15 residues. The CDR3 region has the DNA TGTGCCACCAGCAGAGGTAAGGGGTCCCCTTGGCCCCAGCATTTT. Translated: CATSRGKGSPWPQHF.

This clone was recorded a few times. The chain links TRBV4-2 to TRBJ2-1; 10 nucleotides align to TRBD2. The germline gives CDR1 LGHNA, CDR2 YNFKEQ. This CDR3 is built from 19 residues. V gave up 1 base and J gave up 1 base; unmatched junction bases: 10. The CDR3 DNA reads as TGTGCCAGCAGCCAAGCTTTCACTAGCGGGATCGGTTCCTACAATGAGCAGTTCTTC. The encoded protein is CASSQAFTSGIGSYNEQFF.

The V call is TRBV29-1, the J call TRBJ1-4; D is unresolved. The CDR3 runs 12 residues. Trimming stripped 0 bases from V and 8 bases from J, with 7 bases between. Looked up from germline, CDR1 is SQVTM and CDR2 is ANQGSEA. CDR3 nucleotide sequence: TGCAGCGTTGAAGATGGGAGGGAAAAACTGTTTTTT. Translated: CSVEDGREKLFF.

The chain uses TRBV29-1 and TRBJ2-5; D gene unclear. The germline V gene encodes CDR1 SQVTM and CDR2 ANQGSEA. The CDR3 is 12 amino acids. V gave up 4 bases and J gave up 1 base, with 7 bases separating them. The DNA for the CDR3 is TGCAGCGTTGCTGTATCCCAAGAGACCCAGTACTTC. It encodes CSVAVSQETQYF.

This clone has more than one count but fewer than ten. The rearrangement uses TRBV10-1 and TRBJ1-5, with 7 bases aligning to TRBD1. Losses at the gene ends were 1 base for V and 5 bases for J; bases not matched to a gene: 8. The CDR3 contains 16 residues. Germline V gives CDR1 WNHNN, CDR2 SYGVQD (reference sequence). The CDR3 region has the DNA TGCGCCAGCAGTGAGTACACCGGGACAGAAGATCAGCCCCAGCATTTT. Protein: CASSEYTGTEDQPQHF.

This rearrangement joins TRBV9 to TRBJ1-1; D is possibly TRBD1 (5 bases). V was shortened by 4 bases and J by 0 bases, with 16 bases between the two germline ends. Germline CDR1 and CDR2: SGDLS and YYNGEE. The CDR3 covers 16 residues. CDR3 DNA sequence: TGTGCCAGCAGCCCGCAAGACCCCAGGGTGAACACTGAAGCTTTCTTT. Translation gives CASSPQDPRVNTEAFF. The complete variable domain, with remaining parts taken from reference TRBV9 and TRBJ1-1, reads DSGVTQTPKHLITATGQRVTLRCSPRSGDLSVYWYQQSLDQGLQFLIQYYNGEERAKGNILERFSAQQFPDLHSELNLSSLELGDSALYFCASSPQDPRVNTEAFFGQGTRLTVV.